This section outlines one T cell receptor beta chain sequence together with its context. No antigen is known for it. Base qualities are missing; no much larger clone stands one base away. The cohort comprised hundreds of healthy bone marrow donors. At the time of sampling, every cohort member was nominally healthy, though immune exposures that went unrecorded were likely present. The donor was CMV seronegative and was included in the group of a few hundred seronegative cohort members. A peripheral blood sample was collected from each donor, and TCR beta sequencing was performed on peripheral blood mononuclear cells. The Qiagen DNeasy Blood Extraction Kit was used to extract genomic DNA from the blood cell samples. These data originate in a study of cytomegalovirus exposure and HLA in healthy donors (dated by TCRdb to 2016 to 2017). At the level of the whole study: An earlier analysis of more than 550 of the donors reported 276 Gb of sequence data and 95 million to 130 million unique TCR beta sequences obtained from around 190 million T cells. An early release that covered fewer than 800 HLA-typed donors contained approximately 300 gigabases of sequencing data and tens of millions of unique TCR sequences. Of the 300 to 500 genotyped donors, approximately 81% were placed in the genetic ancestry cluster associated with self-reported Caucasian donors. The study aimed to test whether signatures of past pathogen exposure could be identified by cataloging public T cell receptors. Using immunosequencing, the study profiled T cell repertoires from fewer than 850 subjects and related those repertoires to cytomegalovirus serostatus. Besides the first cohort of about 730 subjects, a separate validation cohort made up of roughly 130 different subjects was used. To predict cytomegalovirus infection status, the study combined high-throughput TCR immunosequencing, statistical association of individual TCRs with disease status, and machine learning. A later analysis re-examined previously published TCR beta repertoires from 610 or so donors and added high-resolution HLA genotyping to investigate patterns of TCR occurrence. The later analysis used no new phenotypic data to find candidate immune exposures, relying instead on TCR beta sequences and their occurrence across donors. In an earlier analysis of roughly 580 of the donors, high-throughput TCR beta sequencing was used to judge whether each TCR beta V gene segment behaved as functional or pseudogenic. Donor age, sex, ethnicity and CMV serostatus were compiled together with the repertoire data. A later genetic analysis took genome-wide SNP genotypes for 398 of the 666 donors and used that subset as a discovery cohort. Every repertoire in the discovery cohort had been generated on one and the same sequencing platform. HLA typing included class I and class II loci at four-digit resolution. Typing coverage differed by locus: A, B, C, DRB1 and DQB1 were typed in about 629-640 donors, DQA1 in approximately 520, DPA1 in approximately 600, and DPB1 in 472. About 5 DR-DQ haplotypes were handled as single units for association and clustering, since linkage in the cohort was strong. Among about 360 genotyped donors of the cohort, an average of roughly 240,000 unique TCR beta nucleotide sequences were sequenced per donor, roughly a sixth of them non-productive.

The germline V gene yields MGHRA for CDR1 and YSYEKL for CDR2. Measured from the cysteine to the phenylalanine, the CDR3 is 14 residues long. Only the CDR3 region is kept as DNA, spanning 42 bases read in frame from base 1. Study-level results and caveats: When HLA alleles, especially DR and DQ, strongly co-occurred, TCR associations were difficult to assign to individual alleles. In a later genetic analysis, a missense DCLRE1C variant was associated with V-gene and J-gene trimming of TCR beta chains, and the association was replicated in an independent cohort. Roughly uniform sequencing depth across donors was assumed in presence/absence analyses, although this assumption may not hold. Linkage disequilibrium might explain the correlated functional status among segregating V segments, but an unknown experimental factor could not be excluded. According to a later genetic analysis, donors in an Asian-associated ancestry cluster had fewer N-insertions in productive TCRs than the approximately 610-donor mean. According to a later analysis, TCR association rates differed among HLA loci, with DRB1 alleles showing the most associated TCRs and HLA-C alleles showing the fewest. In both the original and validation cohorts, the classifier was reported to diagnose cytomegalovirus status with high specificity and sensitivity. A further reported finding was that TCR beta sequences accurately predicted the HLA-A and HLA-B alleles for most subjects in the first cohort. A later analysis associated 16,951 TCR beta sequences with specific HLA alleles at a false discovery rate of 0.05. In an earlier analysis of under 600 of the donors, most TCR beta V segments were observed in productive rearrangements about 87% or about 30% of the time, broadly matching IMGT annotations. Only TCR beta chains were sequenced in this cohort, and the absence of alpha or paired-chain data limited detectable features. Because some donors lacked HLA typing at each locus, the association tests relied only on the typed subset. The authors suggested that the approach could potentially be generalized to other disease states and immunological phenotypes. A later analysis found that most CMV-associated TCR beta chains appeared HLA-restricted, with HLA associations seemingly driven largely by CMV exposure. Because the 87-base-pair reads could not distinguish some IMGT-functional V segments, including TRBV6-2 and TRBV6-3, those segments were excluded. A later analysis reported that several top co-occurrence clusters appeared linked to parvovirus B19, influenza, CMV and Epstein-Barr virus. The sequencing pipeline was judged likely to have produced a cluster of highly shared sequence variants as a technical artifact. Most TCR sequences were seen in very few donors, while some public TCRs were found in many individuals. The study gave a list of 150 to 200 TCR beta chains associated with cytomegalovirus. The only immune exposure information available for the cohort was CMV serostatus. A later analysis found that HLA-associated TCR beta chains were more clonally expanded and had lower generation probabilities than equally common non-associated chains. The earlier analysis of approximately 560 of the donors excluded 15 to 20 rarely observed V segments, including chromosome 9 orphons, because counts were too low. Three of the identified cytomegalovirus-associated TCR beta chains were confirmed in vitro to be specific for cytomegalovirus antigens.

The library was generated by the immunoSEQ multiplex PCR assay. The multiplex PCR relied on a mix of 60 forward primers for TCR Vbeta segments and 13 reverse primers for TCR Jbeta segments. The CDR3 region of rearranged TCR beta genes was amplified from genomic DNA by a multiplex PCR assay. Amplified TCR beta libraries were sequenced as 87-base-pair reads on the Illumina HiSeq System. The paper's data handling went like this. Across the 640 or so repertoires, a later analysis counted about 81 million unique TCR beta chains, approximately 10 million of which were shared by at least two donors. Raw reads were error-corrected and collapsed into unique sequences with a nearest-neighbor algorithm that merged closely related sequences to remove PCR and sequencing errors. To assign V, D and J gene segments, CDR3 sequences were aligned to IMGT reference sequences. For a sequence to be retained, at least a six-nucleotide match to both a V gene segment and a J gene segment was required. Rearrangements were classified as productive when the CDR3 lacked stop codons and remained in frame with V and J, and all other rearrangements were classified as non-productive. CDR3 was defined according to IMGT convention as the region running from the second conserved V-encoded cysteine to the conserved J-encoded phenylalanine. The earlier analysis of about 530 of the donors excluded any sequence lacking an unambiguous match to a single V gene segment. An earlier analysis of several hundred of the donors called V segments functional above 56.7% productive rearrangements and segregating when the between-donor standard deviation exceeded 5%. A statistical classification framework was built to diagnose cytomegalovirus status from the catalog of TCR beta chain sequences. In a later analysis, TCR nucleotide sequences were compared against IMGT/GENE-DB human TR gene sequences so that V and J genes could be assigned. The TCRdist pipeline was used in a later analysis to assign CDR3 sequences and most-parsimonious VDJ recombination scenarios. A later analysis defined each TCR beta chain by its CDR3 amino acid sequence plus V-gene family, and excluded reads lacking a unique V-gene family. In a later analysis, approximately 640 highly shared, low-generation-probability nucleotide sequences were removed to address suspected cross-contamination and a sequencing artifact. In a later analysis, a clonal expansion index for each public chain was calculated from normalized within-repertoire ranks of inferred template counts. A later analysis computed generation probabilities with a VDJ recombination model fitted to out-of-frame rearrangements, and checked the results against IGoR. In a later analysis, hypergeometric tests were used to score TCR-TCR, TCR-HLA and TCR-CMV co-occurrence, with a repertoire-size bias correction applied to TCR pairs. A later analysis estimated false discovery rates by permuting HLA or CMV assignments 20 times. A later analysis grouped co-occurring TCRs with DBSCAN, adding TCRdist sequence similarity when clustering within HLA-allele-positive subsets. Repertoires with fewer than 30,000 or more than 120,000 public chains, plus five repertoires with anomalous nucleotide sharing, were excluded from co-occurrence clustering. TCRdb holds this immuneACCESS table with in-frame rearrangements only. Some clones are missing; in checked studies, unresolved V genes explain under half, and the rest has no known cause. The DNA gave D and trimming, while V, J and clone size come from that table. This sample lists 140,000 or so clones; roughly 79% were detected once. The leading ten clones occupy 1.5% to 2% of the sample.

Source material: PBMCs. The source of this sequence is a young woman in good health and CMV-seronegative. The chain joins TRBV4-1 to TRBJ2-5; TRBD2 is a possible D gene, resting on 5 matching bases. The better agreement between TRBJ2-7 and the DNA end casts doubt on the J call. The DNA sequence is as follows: TGCGCCAGCAGCCAAGGGAGAGCCACTAGCGAGCAGTACTTC. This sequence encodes CASSQGRATSEQYF.